The TCR beta chain under discussion was sequenced for a study of blood T cell repertoires in COVID-19. At the level of the study: Collection of acute and convalescent COVID-19 samples took place in the United States, Italy and Spain.

Self-reported history from a screening survey and questionnaire set each donor's cohort. Germline CDR1 is SEHNR and CDR2 is FQNEAQ (reference sequence). Trimming shortened V by 5 bases and J by 2 bases, and 19 bases separated the two germline ends. This CDR3 spans 17 amino acids. Source study methods: Amplification from reference gene primers served as the basis for estimated nucleated cell counts. Only in-frame clones appear in the TCRdb table, and some are missing; sequencing was by immunoSEQ multiplex PCR. That table gives V, J and clone size, and the DNA gave D and trimming. This sample yields 150,000 to 200,000 clones, of which 89% are seen a single time; around 0.77% belongs to the top ten.

The rearrangement links TRBV7-9 to TRBJ1-5; D might be TRBD1 (5 bases). Sequenced material: PBMCs or T cells enriched from blood (not recorded which). The clonotype originates from a woman aged 18 to 35 who had recovered from COVID-19. CDR3 protein: CASSRSVGGEGNQPQHF. The CDR3 DNA is TGTGCCAGCAGCCGCTCGGTTGGGGGGGAAGGCAATCAGCCCCAGCATTTT. Full variable domain (outside the CDR3, taken from reference TRBV7-9 and TRBJ1-5): DTGVSQNPRHKITKRGQNVTFRCDPISEHNRLYWYRQTLGQGPEFLTYFQNEAQLEKSRLLSDRFSAERPKGSFSTLEIQRTEQGDSAMYLCASSRSVGGEGNQPQHFGDGTRLSIL.